The T cell receptor beta chain described here comes from a study of T cell changes during pregnancy in multiple sclerosis. The data were produced by immunoSEQ multiplex PCR, yet TCRdb's version contains in-frame clones alone and is incomplete. Among some 99,000 clones listed, under 95% were seen once. V lost 5 bases, J lost 0 bases, and 13 bases lay in between. Germline CDR1 reads SGHTA; CDR2 reads FQGTGA. The CDR3 is made up of 16 amino acids. The clonotype originates from a female donor with multiple sclerosis, enrolled in a pregnancy study. The specimen was peripheral blood, collected after pregnancy. The V gene is TRBV7-3, the J gene TRBJ2-2, with D perhaps TRBD2 (7 bases). The CDR3 nucleotides are TGTGCCAGCAGCCCAAGGGGGGGGGCGAACACCGGGGAGCTGTTTTTT. Its protein product is CASSPRGGANTGELFF.